This TCR beta chain emerged from a study of tumor-infiltrating lymphocytes in localized non-small cell lung cancer. At the level of the study: Some samples were collected after neoadjuvant chemotherapy; smokers, never-smokers and several histologies were included. Each patient gave resected tumor and non-adjacent uninvolved lung tissue.

This clone was observed once. The assay was immunoSEQ multiplex PCR, and TCRdb's table has in-frame clones only and misses some. The sample includes over 5,500 clones, around 55% of them seen just once. This CDR3 has 15 residues. Between the trimmed V and J ends, which lost 3 bases and 7 bases, there was a span of 16 bases. The germline gives CDR1 LGHNA, CDR2 YNFKEQ. The sequenced sample consisted of lung tumor tissue. This receptor was identified in a human donor with non-small cell lung cancer. This rearrangement joins TRBV4-2 to TRBJ2-1; the D gene could be TRBD1 or TRBD2 (5 bases each). CDR3 in amino acids: CASSQGTSNTNEQFF. The CDR3 DNA reads TGTGCCAGCAGCCAGGGGACGAGTAACACTAATGAGCAGTTCTTC.